This T cell receptor beta chain was profiled in a study of human T cells and chemical hapten exposure. Notes on the study in general: Those TCRs sitting above 1 in 1000 frequency stayed the same with DPC sensitization.

Germline assignment: CDR1 DFQATT and CDR2 SNEGSKA (reference sequence). The CDR3 sequence is 17 residues long. The V and J ends lost 1 base and 3 bases respectively, with 21 bases between them. Time point noted: healthy volunteer bleed at 6 weeks. The study extracted total RNA from unfractionated whole blood. This clonotype was counted ten times or more. Its specificity is unknown. One entry per CDR3 protein results from TCRdb running MiXCR on the RACE reads. This repertoire shows around 65,000 distinct CDR3 sequences, roughly 6.6% found once; its top ten account for around 3.6%. The origin of this receptor is a female donor in good health. Some clones in this sample may be carry-over from other donors' samples. Material for sequencing was whole blood. The rearrangement links TRBV20-1 to TRBJ1-1; D may be TRBD1 (5 bases). The CDR3 nucleotides read TGCAGTGCTAGAGGGCAGATAGTGAGGGGTCCGGACACTGAAGCTTTCTTT. This sequence encodes CSARGQIVRGPDTEAFF.